The 9 T cell receptor beta chains in this list originate from one sample, sequenced in a study of cytotoxic CD8 clonotypes in ibrutinib-treated CLL. Produced via immunoSEQ multiplex PCR; TCRdb's table is partial and in-frame only. Of around 310,000 clones in the sample, roughly 80% were seen once. The source material was PBMCs, sampled before ibrutinib treatment. These receptors all come from a human donor with chronic lymphocytic leukemia.

V usage is TRBV15 and J usage is TRBJ1-5; perhaps TRBD1 as D (6 bases). Germline lookup yields CDR1 LNHNV and CDR2 YYDKDF (reference sequence). The V gene lost 1 base and the J gene lost 3 bases, with 16 bases spanning the gap. This CDR3 spans 17 amino acids. The DNA of the CDR3 is TGTGCCACCAGCAGAGCCGAGTCAGGGGTTATCAATCAGCCCCAGCATTTT. Translating gives CATSRAESGVINQPQHF.

J is TRBJ2-7 and V is TRBV29-1; the D gene is possibly TRBD2 (6 bases). The V gene lost 5 bases and the J gene lost 5 bases, with 19 bases spanning the gap. The CDR3 consists of 14 residues. Germline CDR1 and CDR2: SQVTM and ANQGSEA. The DNA for the CDR3 is TGCAGCGTTACGGAGGGGCTAGCCGCAAACGAGCAGTACTTC. Amino acid sequence: CSVTEGLAANEQYF.

V gene TRBV5-4 combines with J gene TRBJ1-3; D gene uncertain. The V and J ends lost 1 base and 0 bases respectively, with 2 bases between them. CDR3 size: 13 residues. Germline V CDR1 and CDR2: SGHNT, YYREEE (reference sequence). The CDR3 reads CASSLISGNTIYF. CDR3 coding DNA: TGTGCCAGCAGCTTGATCTCTGGAAACACCATATATTTT.

The chain combines TRBV25-1 with TRBJ2-1; D unresolved. Germline V gives CDR1 MGHDK, CDR2 SYGVNS. V was clipped by 5 bases and J by 15 bases, with 17 bases between them. CDR3 length equals 12 residues. The CDR3 sequence is CASSSDLVLRFF. The CDR3 bases are TGTGCCAGCAGTTCCGACCTCGTATTGCGGTTCTTC.

This clone was observed a few times. This rearrangement joins TRBV27 to TRBJ1-5; no firm D call. The length of the CDR3 is 12 residues. CDR1 and CDR2 from the germline V gene are MNHEY and SMNVEV (reference sequence). Trimming took off 5 bases at V and 5 bases at J, with 7 bases between the two ends. The CDR3, as DNA: TGTGCCAGCAGTCCCCCCTATCAGCCCCAGCATTTT. Translation gives CASSPPYQPQHF.

This chain joins TRBV7-3 and TRBJ2-1; no firm D call. The CDR3 extends over 15 amino acids. The V end lost 6 bases, the J end lost 1 base, and 13 bases lay between the germline ends. Germline CDR1 reads SGHTA; CDR2 reads FQGTGA. CDR3 DNA sequence: TGTGCCAGCAGTCCCCTACCTCGATCCTACAATGAGCAGTTCTTC. Protein product: CASSPLPRSYNEQFF.

The V gene is TRBV30, the J gene TRBJ2-3, with TRBD2 identical over 12 bases. This CDR3 comprises 16 residues. Germline-derived CDR1 and CDR2 are GTSNPN and SVGIG (reference sequence). V trimming: 1 base; J trimming: 1 base; junction bases outside the gene matches: 3. Here the CDR3 reads CAWSARLAGGTDTQYF. The CDR3 DNA is TGTGCCTGGAGTGCAAGACTAGCGGGAGGCACAGATACGCAGTATTTT.

This clone was recorded once. This chain joins TRBV27 and TRBJ2-1; 10 bases agree with TRBD2. From germline, CDR1 is MNHEY and CDR2 SMNVEV (reference sequence). V lost 8 bases, J lost 5 bases, and 18 bases stayed unmatched. The CDR3 spans 18 residues. CDR3 bases: TGTGCCAGCCTAAACATTACGCCGGGACTAGCGTCCCACAATGAGCAGTTCTTC. As protein: CASLNITPGLASHNEQFF.

V and J are TRBV7-9 and TRBJ2-6, with no clear D. Germline CDR1 is SEHNR and CDR2 is FQNEAQ (reference sequence). The CDR3 contains 15 residues. V was clipped by 2 bases and J by 4 bases, with 9 bases between them. Here the CDR3 DNA reads TGTGCCAGCAGCTTACAGGTATCCGGGGCCAACGTCCTGACTTTC. Its translation: CASSLQVSGANVLTF.